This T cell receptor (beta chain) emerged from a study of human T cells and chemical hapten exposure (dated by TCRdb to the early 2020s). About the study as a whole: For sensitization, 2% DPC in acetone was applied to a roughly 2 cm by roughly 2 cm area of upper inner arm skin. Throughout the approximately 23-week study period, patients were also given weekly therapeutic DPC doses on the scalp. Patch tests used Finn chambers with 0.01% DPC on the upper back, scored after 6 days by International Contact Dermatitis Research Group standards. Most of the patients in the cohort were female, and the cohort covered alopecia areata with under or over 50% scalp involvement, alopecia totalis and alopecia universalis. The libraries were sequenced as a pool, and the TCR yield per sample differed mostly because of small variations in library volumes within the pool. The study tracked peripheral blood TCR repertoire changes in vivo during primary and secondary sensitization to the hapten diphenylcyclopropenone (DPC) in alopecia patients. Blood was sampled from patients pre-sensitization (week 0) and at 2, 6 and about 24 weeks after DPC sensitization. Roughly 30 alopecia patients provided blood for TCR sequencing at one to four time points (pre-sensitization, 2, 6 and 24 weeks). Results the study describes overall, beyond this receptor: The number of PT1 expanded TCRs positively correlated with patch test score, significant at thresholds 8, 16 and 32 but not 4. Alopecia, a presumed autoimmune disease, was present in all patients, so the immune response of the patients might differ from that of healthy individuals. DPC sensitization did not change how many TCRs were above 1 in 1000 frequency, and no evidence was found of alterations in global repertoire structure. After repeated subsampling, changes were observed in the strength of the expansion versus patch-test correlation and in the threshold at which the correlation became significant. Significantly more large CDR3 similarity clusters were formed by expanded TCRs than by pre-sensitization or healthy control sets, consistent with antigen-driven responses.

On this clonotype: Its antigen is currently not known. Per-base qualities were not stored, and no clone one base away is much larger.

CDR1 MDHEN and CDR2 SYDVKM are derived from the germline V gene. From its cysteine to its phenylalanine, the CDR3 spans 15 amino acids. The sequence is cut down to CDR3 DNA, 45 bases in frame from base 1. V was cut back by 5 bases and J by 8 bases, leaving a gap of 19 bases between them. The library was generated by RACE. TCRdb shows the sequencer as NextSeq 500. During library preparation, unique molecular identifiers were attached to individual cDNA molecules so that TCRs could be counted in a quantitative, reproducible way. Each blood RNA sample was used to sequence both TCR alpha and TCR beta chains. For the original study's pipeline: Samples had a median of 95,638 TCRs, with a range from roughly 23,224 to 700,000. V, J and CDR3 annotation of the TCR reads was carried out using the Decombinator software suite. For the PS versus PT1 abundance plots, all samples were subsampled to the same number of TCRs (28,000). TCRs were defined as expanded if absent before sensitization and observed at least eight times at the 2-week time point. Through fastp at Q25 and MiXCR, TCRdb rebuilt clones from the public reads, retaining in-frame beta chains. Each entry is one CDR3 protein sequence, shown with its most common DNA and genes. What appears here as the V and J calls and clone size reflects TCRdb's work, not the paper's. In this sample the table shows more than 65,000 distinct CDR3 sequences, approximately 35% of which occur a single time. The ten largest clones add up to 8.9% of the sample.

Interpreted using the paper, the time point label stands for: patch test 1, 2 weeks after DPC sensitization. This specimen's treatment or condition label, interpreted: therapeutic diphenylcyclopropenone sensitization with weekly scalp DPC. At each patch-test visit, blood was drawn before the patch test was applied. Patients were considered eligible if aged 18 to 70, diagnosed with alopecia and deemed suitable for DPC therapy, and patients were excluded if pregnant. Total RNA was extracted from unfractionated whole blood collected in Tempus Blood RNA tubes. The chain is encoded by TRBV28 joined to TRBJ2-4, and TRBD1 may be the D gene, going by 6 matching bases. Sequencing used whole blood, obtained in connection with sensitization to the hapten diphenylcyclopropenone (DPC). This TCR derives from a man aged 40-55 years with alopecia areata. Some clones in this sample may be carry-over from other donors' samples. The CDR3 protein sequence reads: CASSQRTGQLHIQYF. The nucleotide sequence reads TGTGCCAGCAGTCAGAGAACCGGACAGTTACACATTCAGTACTTC.